This T cell receptor (beta chain) was recovered during a study of T cell changes during pregnancy in multiple sclerosis. Sequenced by immunoSEQ multiplex PCR; TCRdb stores in-frame clones only, minus some. Of roughly 41,000 clones in the sample, around 89% were seen once. With V trimmed by 3 bases and J by 7 bases, 7 bases remained unmatched. CDR3 size: 15 residues. The germline gives CDR1 SEHNR, CDR2 FQNEAQ (reference sequence). The J gene is TRBJ2-2, the V gene TRBV7-9; 8 bases are a match to TRBD1. The sample here was CD4+ T cells from peripheral blood mononuclear cells, taken in the first trimester of pregnancy. This sequence originates from a female donor with multiple sclerosis, enrolled in a pregnancy study. CDR3 DNA sequence: TGTGCCAGCAGCTTGGGCAGGGGGCAAAGCGGGGAGCTGTTTTTT. The encoded protein is CASSLGRGQSGELFF.